These 17 T cell receptor beta chains were all obtained from the same sample, sequenced in a study of T cell responses to AZD1222 COVID-19 vaccine (dated by TCRdb to the early 2020s). Taken with the paper, the label for time point translates to: baseline before first vaccination. Sample treatment or condition, as interpreted from the label and publication: meningococcal conjugate vaccine given as trial control. Libraries were made using the immunoSEQ multiplex PCR assay. The table was pulled from immuneACCESS by TCRdb, which kept in-frame rearrangements only. Such tables lose some clones; where checked, under half of the loss comes from unresolved V genes, and the rest has no known cause. The sample table contains about 90,000 clones; only one count was recorded for 70% to 90% of them. The top ten clones comprise approximately 10% of the sample. The sample here was peripheral blood, taken on day 0 of MenACWY control vaccination. The receptors shown here come from an adult in good health.

The rearrangement joins TRBV6-2 or TRBV6-3 to TRBJ1-2, with a possible D match to TRBD1 (5 bases). The CDR3 is 14 residues long. From germline, CDR1 is MNHEY and CDR2 SVGEGT. Trimming shortened V by 6 bases and J by 4 bases, and 15 bases separated the two germline ends. CDR3 sequence: CASSHRGGAYGYTF. DNA for the CDR3: TGTGCCAGCAGCCATCGGGGGGGTGCCTATGGCTACACCTTC.

This clone was seen once. The chain links TRBV30 to TRBJ2-1, with TRBD1 identical over 9 bases. The CDR3 is 12 residues long. Germline CDR1 and CDR2: GTSNPN and SVGIG (reference sequence). V was clipped by 5 bases and J by 8 bases; unmatched bases: 4. CDR3 bases: TGTGCCTGGGGGACAGGGCTCGATGAGCAGTTCTTC. Protein product: CAWGTGLDEQFF.

V usage is TRBV29-1 and J usage is TRBJ1-3; D remains ambiguous. CDR3 size: 12 residues. V lost 7 bases and J lost 1, with 8 bases in between. The germline V gene has CDR1 SQVTM and CDR2 ANQGSEA. The DNA for the CDR3 is TGCAGCGCCCGATGGTCTGGAAACACCATATATTTT. Protein sequence: CSARWSGNTIYF.

The DNA for the CDR3 is TGTGCCAGCAGCAGACAGGGGTCCGACTATGGCTACACCTTC. Residues: CASSRQGSDYGYTF. The chain recombines TRBV7-8 with TRBJ1-2; 8 positions match TRBD1. CDR3 length: 14 residues. With V trimmed by 5 bases and J by 3 bases, 5 bases remained unmatched. Germline assignment: CDR1 SGHVS and CDR2 FQNEAQ. Full variable domain (missing parts from reference TRBV7-8 and TRBJ1-2): GAGVSQSPRYKVAKRGQDVALRCDPISGHVSLFWYQQALGQGPEFLTYFQNEAQLDKSGLPSDRFFAERPEGSVSTLKIQRTQQEDSAVYLCASSRQGSDYGYTFGSGTRLTVV.

This clone was counted once. This chain joins TRBV19 and TRBJ1-5, with a possible D match to TRBD1 (6 bases). The CDR3 contains 15 residues. The V and J ends lost 6 bases and 4 bases respectively, with 16 bases between them. Germline V gives CDR1 LNHDA, CDR2 SQIVND (reference sequence). As DNA, the CDR3 is TGTGCCAGTAGACCAGAGGAGGGGGGGAATCAGCCCCAGCATTTT. As protein: CASRPEEGGNQPQHF. Supplemented by reference TRBV19 and TRBJ1-5, the full variable domain reads DGGITQSPKYLFRKEGQNVTLSCEQNLNHDAMYWYRQDPGQGLRLIYYSQIVNDFQKGDIAEGYSVSREKKESFPLTVTSAQKNPTAFYLCASRPEEGGNQPQHFGDGTRLSIL.

The rearrangement links TRBV5-6 to TRBJ1-5; no definite D call. Trimming took off 2 bases at V and 5 bases at J, with 8 bases between the two ends. The CDR3 covers 13 residues. The germline V gene encodes CDR1 SGHDT and CDR2 YYEEEE. CDR3 sequence reads: CASSFARYQPQHF. The CDR3 nucleotides are TGTGCCAGCAGCTTCGCCCGGTATCAGCCCCAGCATTTT.

DNA of the CDR3: TGTGCCAGCAGCCAAGGTACTGCGGCCGAAGCTTTCTTT. Its protein product is CASSQGTAAEAFF. The chain carries TRBV4-2 and TRBJ1-1; D gene uncertain. Trimming removed 1 base from V and 8 bases from J, with 11 bases in between. The CDR3 spans 13 residues. CDR1 and CDR2 (germline): LGHNA, YNFKEQ.

The V and J genes are TRBV3-1 (or the pseudogene TRBV3-2) and TRBJ1-5; D is ambiguous. CDR3 length: 15 amino acids. The V end was cut by 0 bases, the J end by 4 bases, with 10 bases between. The germline V gene has CDR1 LGHDT and CDR2 YNNKEL (reference sequence). The CDR3 DNA reads as TGTGCCAGCAGCCAAGATGGGCCAGGTAATCAGCCCCAGCATTTT. The encoded protein is CASSQDGPGNQPQHF.

V is TRBV24-1 and J is TRBJ2-1; 10 bases align to TRBD1. This CDR3 comprises 16 residues. Germline CDR1 and CDR2: KGHDR and SFDVKD. With 2 bases clipped from V and 5 bases from J, the junction kept 5 bases outside the gene matches. The CDR3 region has the DNA TGTGCCACCAGTGATTCACGGGACAGGGGTGACAATGAGCAGTTCTTC. This encodes CATSDSRDRGDNEQFF.

On this clone itself: This same CDR3 is encoded by further DNA sequences in the sample. The chain employs TRBV5-6 and TRBJ1-1; D is ambiguous. Germline V gives CDR1 SGHDT, CDR2 YYEEEE. Trimming took off 1 base at V and 7 bases at J, with 8 bases between the two ends. There are 12 residues in the CDR3. The chain's CDR3 is CASSLSGFEAFF. The CDR3 DNA sequence: TGTGCCAGCAGCTTGAGCGGGTTTGAAGCTTTCTTT.

This chain uses TRBV5-1 with TRBJ2-5; D gene ambiguous. Germline V gene sequence: CDR1 SGHRS, CDR2 YFSETQ. The CDR3 extends over 16 amino acids. Trimming pared 0 bases from V and 0 bases from J, leaving 12 bases between. CDR3 in DNA: TGCGCCAGCAGCTTGGATAGAAATTCGGACCAAGAGACCCAGTACTTC. This translates into CASSLDRNSDQETQYF.

The chain recombines TRBV29-1 with TRBJ1-1, with D unresolved. V gave up 0 bases and J gave up 10 bases, with 9 bases separating them. This CDR3 has 11 amino acids. Germline CDR1 SQVTM, CDR2 ANQGSEA. The CDR3 sequence is CSVEERVRAFF. The CDR3 DNA is TGCAGCGTTGAAGAAAGGGTAAGAGCTTTCTTT.

This rearrangement joins TRBV5-1 to TRBJ2-5; D perhaps matches TRBD1 (6 bases). Germline values: CDR1 SGHRS, CDR2 YFSETQ. The CDR3 sequence is 14 residues long. V was trimmed by 0 bases and J by 2 bases, leaving 8 bases between them. As DNA, the CDR3 is TGCGCCAGCAGCTTGGGACAGGATCAAGAGACCCAGTACTTC. Translation: CASSLGQDQETQYF.

The chain couples TRBV5-4 to TRBJ2-5; 12 nucleotides line up with TRBD2. Trimming at V came to 0 bases and at J to 5 bases, leaving 8 bases not matched to a gene. Germline V gene sequence: CDR1 SGHNT, CDR2 YYREEE (reference sequence). The CDR3 consists of 17 residues. The CDR3 coding sequence is TGTGCCAGCAGCTTGGGACTAGCGGGGGCCGGTGGGGAGACCCAGTACTTC. Protein product: CASSLGLAGAGGETQYF.

The sample holds many counts of this clone. CDR3: CASSIAVWGSLSYEQYF. CDR3 DNA: TGTGCCAGTAGTATAGCGGTCTGGGGATCTCTTTCCTACGAGCAGTACTTC. This chain connects TRBV19 to TRBJ2-7; no firm D call. V lost 1 base and J 1 base, leaving 17 bases between the germline ends. Germline CDR1 LNHDA, CDR2 SQIVND (reference sequence). The CDR3 extends over 17 amino acids. Full variable domain (missing parts from reference TRBV19 and TRBJ2-7): DGGITQSPKYLFRKEGQNVTLSCEQNLNHDAMYWYRQDPGQGLRLIYYSQIVNDFQKGDIAEGYSVSREKKESFPLTVTSAQKNPTAFYLCASSIAVWGSLSYEQYFGPGTRLTVT.

This chain links TRBV24-1 with TRBJ2-7, with 10 nucleotides matching TRBD1. With V trimmed by 2 bases and J by 4 bases, 4 bases remained unmatched. Germline V gives CDR1 KGHDR, CDR2 SFDVKD. CDR3 size: 15 residues. CDR3 region: CATSDSGQGKYEQYF. DNA of the CDR3: TGTGCCACCAGTGATTCGGGACAGGGGAAATACGAGCAGTACTTC.

The rearrangement uses TRBV6-5 and TRBJ1-2; D remains ambiguous. The germline V and J ends were trimmed by 6 bases and 8 bases, with 16 bases remaining between them. The CDR3 spans 13 residues. Germline V gives CDR1 MNHEY, CDR2 SVGAGI. CDR3 in amino acids: CASSHTTPRGYTF. CDR3 DNA sequence: TGTGCCAGCAGCCATACTACTCCGAGGGGCTACACCTTC.